The 5 T cell receptor beta chains listed next were all sequenced from one sample in a study of blood T cell repertoires in COVID-19. The method was immunoSEQ multiplex PCR; TCRdb's version includes in-frame clones alone and lacks a portion of them. The table shows approximately 310,000 clones, with approximately 85% occurring only once. The sample comprised PBMCs or T cells enriched from blood (not recorded which). These receptor sequences come from a man younger than 45 who had recovered from COVID-19.

The gene calls are TRBV29-1 and TRBJ1-4; D is ambiguous. The CDR3 is 13 residues long. V was trimmed by 4 bases and J by 8 bases, leaving 14 bases between them. Germline loops: CDR1 SQVTM, CDR2 ANQGSEA. The CDR3 protein is CSVGPNQEEKLFF. The CDR3 bases are TGCAGCGTTGGCCCAAATCAAGAGGAAAAACTGTTTTTT.

CDR3 sequence (DNA): TGTGCCAGCAGCTATATTGGCGGAGCCTACGAGCAGTACTTC. Residues: CASSYIGGAYEQYF. The genes are TRBV28 and TRBJ2-7; D remains ambiguous. The CDR3 extends over 14 amino acids. Germline CDR1 reads MDHEN; CDR2 reads SYDVKM. V was clipped by 6 bases and J by 2 bases, with 14 bases between them.

The gene calls are TRBV3-1 (or the pseudogene TRBV3-2) and TRBJ2-1; 7 bases fit TRBD2. This CDR3 spans 12 amino acids. The germline CDR1 and CDR2 sequences are LGHDT and YNNKEL (reference sequence). With 4 bases clipped from V and 11 bases from J, the junction kept 5 bases outside the gene matches. CDR3 nucleotides: TGTGCCAGCAGCCCGGCCGGGACTAAGCAGTTCTTC. Encoded protein: CASSPAGTKQFF.

The chain recombines TRBV11-3 with TRBJ2-2; TRBD2 aligns across 14 bases. The CDR3 spans 20 residues. Unmatched junction bases numbered 15, after V lost 5 bases and J lost 4 bases. Germline V gives CDR1 SGHNT, CDR2 YENEEA. The CDR3 loop is CASSTAGLAGGGASTGELFF. In DNA, the CDR3 is TGTGCCAGCAGCACAGCCGGACTAGCGGGGGGAGGAGCAAGCACCGGGGAGCTGTTTTTT. Complete variable domain (other parts from reference TRBV11-3 and TRBJ2-2): EAGVVQSPRYKIIEKKQPVAFWCNPISGHNTLYWYLQNLGQGPELLIRYENEEAVDDSQLPKDRFSAERLKGVDSTLKIQPAELGDSAVYLCASSTAGLAGGGASTGELFFGEGSRLTVL.

The genes are TRBV10-3 and TRBJ1-2, with D possibly TRBD1 on 5 matching bases. From germline, CDR1 is ENHRY and CDR2 SYGVKD. This CDR3 spans 13 amino acids. Trimming cost V 3 bases and J 5 bases, with 10 bases left between them. CDR3 residues: CAISDDSFYGYTF. The DNA of the CDR3 is TGTGCCATCAGTGATGACAGCTTTTATGGCTACACCTTC.